This record concerns one TCR beta chain sequence. The antigen remains undetermined. Germline V CDR1 and CDR2: GTSNPN, SVGIG (reference sequence). V dropped 2 bases and J dropped 8 bases, with 12 bases sitting between them. The CDR3 has 12 amino acids. An even split of each subset's genomic DNA across several immunoSEQ plates was performed. Using immunoSEQ multiplex PCR, the repertoire was profiled, and TCRdb retains in-frame clones only, with some absent. This table has hundreds of thousands of clones, roughly 73% appearing once. These data are taken from a study of shared clonotypes between healthy human individuals. Whole-study results and caveats: Naive subsets tended to show greater estimated richness than memory subsets.

Healthy HIV-negative adults without recent acute infections or vaccinations served as donors. In the CD4+ fraction, cells were divided into CD45RA+ naive and CD45RA-negative memory subsets. Source material: memory CD4+ T cells sorted from blood. Subset indicated: CD45RA-negative fraction. This clonotype was sampled from a woman in her twenties or thirties in good health. The chain joins TRBV30 to TRBJ1-2; D not certain. CDR3 in amino acids: CAWSHGLVGYTF. Here the CDR3 DNA reads TGTGCCTGGAGTCACGGGTTAGTGGGCTACACCTTC.